The 8 T cell receptor beta chains listed next were all sequenced from one sample in a study of brain metastases from non-small cell lung cancer. Using immunoSEQ multiplex PCR, the repertoire was profiled, and TCRdb retains in-frame clones only, with some absent. Altogether roughly 700 clones are present, 70% to 90% being singletons, with the ten largest covering about 13%. The sample consisted of primary lung tumor tissue. The receptors were sampled from a donor aged 40 or older with non-small cell lung cancer.

The V call is TRBV4-2, the J call TRBJ2-7, with D perhaps TRBD2 (6 bases). Per the germline V gene, CDR1 is LGHNA and CDR2 is YNFKEQ. CDR3 length equals 14 residues. Between the trimmed V and J ends, which lost 1 base and 3 bases, there was a span of 10 bases. CDR3 residues: CASSQANGGYEQYF. The CDR3 DNA is TGTGCCAGCAGCCAAGCTAACGGGGGCTACGAGCAGTACTTC.

This clone was observed once. This chain uses TRBV7-9 with TRBJ2-5; 12 positions match TRBD2. The CDR3 extends over 14 amino acids. Germline-derived CDR1 and CDR2 are SEHNR and FQNEAQ (reference sequence). J was trimmed by 4 bases and V by 5 bases; bases with no gene match: 2. CDR3 coding DNA: TGTGCCAGCAGCATGGGACTAGCGGGAGAGACCCAGTACTTC. The encoded protein is CASSMGLAGETQYF.

This clone was detected only a few times. The gene calls are TRBV27 and TRBJ2-1; D is ambiguous. Germline CDR1 is MNHEY and CDR2 is SMNVEV (reference sequence). This CDR3 has 13 amino acids. Trimming left V 6 bases short and J 0 bases short, with 6 bases between. The CDR3 is CASSSSSYNEQFF. The CDR3 DNA follows: TGTGCCAGCAGCAGCAGCTCCTACAATGAGCAGTTCTTC.

The CDR3 region is CASSAEGQGFNEQFF. The DNA for the CDR3 is TGTGCCAGCAGCGCCGAGGGACAGGGGTTTAATGAGCAGTTCTTC. The rearrangement links TRBV3-1 (or the pseudogene TRBV3-2) to TRBJ2-1; 10 bases fit TRBD1. CDR1 is LGHDT and CDR2 is YNNKEL in the germline V gene (reference sequence). V lost 5 bases and J lost 7; bases outside the gene matches: 8. The CDR3 spans 15 residues.

The CDR3 protein is CASSRAGIQYF. CDR3 in DNA: TGTGCCAGTAGTAGGGCCGGTATTCAGTACTTC. The rearrangement uses TRBV19 and TRBJ2-4; D ambiguous. V was cut by 4 bases and J by 10 bases, with 8 bases left in between. CDR1 and CDR2 from the germline V gene are LNHDA and SQIVND (reference sequence). This CDR3 contains 11 residues.

This sequence joins TRBV15 and TRBJ2-3, with no clear D. CDR3 size: 13 residues. Germline-derived CDR1 and CDR2 are LNHNV and YYDKDF (reference sequence). Trimming shortened V by 6 bases and J by 8 bases, and 15 bases separated the two germline ends. The CDR3 sequence: CATRNAREVTQYF. The CDR3 DNA is TGTGCCACCAGAAACGCCCGAGAGGTTACGCAGTATTTT. Full variable domain (missing parts from reference TRBV15 and TRBJ2-3): DAMVIQNPRYQVTQFGKPVTLSCSQTLNHNVMYWYQQKSSQAPKLLFHYYDKDFNNEADTPDNFQSRRPNTSFCFLDIRSPGLGDTAMYLCATRNAREVTQYFGPGTRLTVL.

The chain carries TRBV19 and TRBJ1-3; no firm D call. The germline CDR1 and CDR2 sequences are LNHDA and SQIVND (reference sequence). There are 13 residues in the CDR3. Trimming stripped 8 bases from V and 0 bases from J, with 8 bases between. CDR3 in DNA: TGTGCCAGTCTACATAACTCTGGAAACACCATATATTTT. Protein: CASLHNSGNTIYF.

The CDR3 bases are TGTGCCAGCAGCTTAGCTAGCGGGGGGGCCGTTGAGCAGTTCTTC. It codes for CASSLASGGAVEQFF. The V call is TRBV7-3, the J call TRBJ2-1; 12 bases fit TRBD2. The CDR3 is 15 residues long. V was clipped by 2 bases and J by 9 bases; unmatched bases: 5. Germline V gene sequence: CDR1 SGHTA, CDR2 FQGTGA.